This TCR beta chain derives from a study of blood T cell repertoires in COVID-19 (TCRdb year 2020). A note on the overall study: The collaborator samples originated in the United States, Italy and Spain and spanned the acute and convalescent phases of COVID-19. The prospective study material was composed of cDNA or gDNA derived from T cells, B-cell-depleted T cells, or PBMCs. Subjects who had been exposed to COVID-19, were actively infected with it, or had recovered from it provided the deeply sampled blood TCRbeta repertoires that made up the dataset. A de-identified subject ID, COVID-19 status, age in years and sex were almost always included in the sample metadata. Where available, HLA class I and class II types were obtained from metadata supplied by the sample provider rather than from assay-based typing. A freely available public database, intended as a resource for researchers studying the immune response to SARS-CoV-2, is where the repertoires were released. Samples came from the ongoing ImmuneRACE study (first 160 participants) plus 1,254 subjects from 6 global collaborators. Broader findings and caveats from the paper: How much clinical and demographic metadata was included differed by source and by participant, and the metadata was provided uncurated.

Participants in the prospective study were enrolled through a virtual design, were aged 18 to 89 years, and lived in approximately 25 United States geographic areas. Cohort assignment in the prospective study relied on participant-reported clinical history from a screening survey and a study questionnaire. For ImmuneRACE Cohort 3, a participant was defined as recovered based on two consecutive negative NP/OP PCR tests, clearance by a healthcare professional, or resolution of symptoms. In the prospective study, whole blood, serum and a nasopharyngeal or oropharyngeal swab were collected from each participant by mobile phlebotomists. Over an approximately 2-month period, participants in the prospective study had the option of providing additional blood draws and questionnaires. Blood samples from the prospective study were shipped frozen or at room temperature prior to DNA extraction. CDR1 and CDR2, per the germline V gene, are SNHLY and FYNNEI. Trimmed from V: 8 bases; trimmed from J: 7 bases; junction bases lacking a gene match: 16. The CDR3 numbers 19 residues from cysteine through phenylalanine. The kept DNA is CDR3 alone, 57 bases in frame from the first base.

TCRbeta CDR3 regions were amplified from genomic DNA by means of the immunoSEQ Assay, a bias-controlled multiplex PCR. Turning to the authors' computational methods: Within the assay, amplification of reference gene primers was used to estimate how many nucleated cells each sample contained. To quantify the absolute abundance of each unique TCRbeta CDR3 rearrangement, sequence reads were collapsed and filtered. For each sample, productive Simpson clonality was calculated as the square root of Simpson's diversity index over productive rearrangements. TCRdb obtained this table from immuneACCESS and retained in-frame rearrangements with V and J assigned. These tables miss some clones; where compared with another copy, unresolved V genes account for less than half of the shortfall, and the remainder is unexplained. Clonal size and the V and J genes are those of that table, whereas D and trimming came from the DNA. For this sample the table gives approximately 470,000 clones, of which roughly 90% were detected only once. The top ten constitute around 0.64% of the sample.

On this clone: Which antigen it targets is not known. No much larger clone is present one base from it, and per-base qualities are unavailable.

Rearrangement joined TRBV2 to TRBJ2-2, and TRBD2 matches 16 of the central bases. This TCR derives from a woman under 30 who had recovered from COVID-19. The specimen sequenced was PBMCs or T cells enriched from blood (not recorded which). The nucleotides read TGTGCCAGCGTGCCCGGGACTAGCGGGGGGGCCTTGGGGAGCGGGGAGCTGTTTTTT. The resulting protein is CASVPGTSGGALGSGELFF.